This T cell receptor beta chain was identified in a study of cytotoxic CD8 clonotypes in ibrutinib-treated CLL (dated by TCRdb to the early 2020s). Background for the entire study: The cohort was composed of ten to eleven relapsed/refractory and around 15 treatment-naive patients; IGHV unmutated status was identified in approximately 17 patients. Partial responses were observed in 24 patients and complete responses in 2; after a median follow-up of around 68 months, remission was maintained in 15 or so patients and progression was observed in roughly 12. An average of around 250,000 productive templates and approximately 91,000 productive rearrangements was obtained per sample. Patients were still on ibrutinib when every remission and progressive disease sample was collected. Longitudinal samples were available for about 30% of the 86 trial participants. Cryopreserved peripheral blood mononuclear cells were obtained before treatment, at response, and at either sustained remission or disease progression. Response samples were obtained after a median of around eleven months of treatment, with a range of roughly 6 to 36 months. On the study overall, not on this receptor specifically: Sustained-remission and progressing patients did not have matched sampling times, and lymph node repertoires were not examined. Public clonotypes were found to be uncommon and were observed to contract or remain stable during treatment; the increase in clonality was shown to reflect expansion of private clonotypes at ibrutinib response. Baseline clonality was found to be higher than that of age-matched healthy donors and was strongly correlated with circulating CD8+ T-cell counts. An increase in clonality was observed at ibrutinib response, with clonality remaining stable during sustained remission and falling back toward baseline at progression.

V and J are truncated by 5 bases and 9 bases respectively, leaving an intervening sequence of 9 bases. The CDR3 numbers 11 residues from cysteine through phenylalanine. The sequence is cut down to CDR3 DNA, 33 bases in frame from base 1. Based on the germline V gene, the CDR1 and CDR2 sequences are SNHLY and FYNNEI. In regard to this clone: The antigen this receptor binds is unknown. No much larger clone exists at a distance of one base, and base qualities are not known.

The intended sense of this specimen's time point label: progressive disease on ibrutinib. For TCR beta library preparation, roughly 2.1 micrograms of genomic DNA was extracted from cryopreserved PBMCs. High-throughput TCR beta sequencing was performed on longitudinal blood samples from CLL patients receiving ibrutinib monotherapy. The patients were enrolled in a single-center, open-label phase 2 trial of ibrutinib monotherapy. The goal of deep resolution MiSeq sequencing was a depth between 1 in 1 million and 1 in 200,000 T cells, and coverage averaged 10x per clonotype. The immunoSEQ hsTCRB Kit was used to generate the TCR beta libraries. The paper's data handling went like this. The data were analyzed with ImmunoSEQ Analyzer and ImmunoSEQ Data Assistant, and V, D and J gene assignments followed IMGT definitions. Clonality was computed as one minus normalized Shannon entropy of productive rearrangement frequencies, ranging from 0 to 1. Only overrepresented clonotypes making up at least 0.05% of the repertoire of each patient were included in the public clonotype analysis. About a dozen age-matched healthy donor repertoires from immuneACCESS served as clonality controls. What TCRdb holds here is the immuneACCESS table cut down to in-frame rearrangements. Part of the clones is not present; checked against another copy, under half of the missing clones reflect an unresolved V gene, and the others are unexplained. V and J calls and clone size are as listed in that table; D and trimming were resolved from the DNA. The sample has about 300,000 clones on record, 60% to 80% of them singletons. The ten largest clones take up around 5.1% of the sample.

The chain was built from TRBV2 and TRBJ2-3; the D gene cannot be named for sure. The TCR comes from a human donor with chronic lymphocytic leukemia. The material sequenced was PBMCs, taken at disease progression, from a patient treated with ibrutinib. In nucleotide form, the sequence is TGTGCCAGCAGTCCCCTGGTAACGCAGTATTTT. The translation is CASSPLVTQYF.